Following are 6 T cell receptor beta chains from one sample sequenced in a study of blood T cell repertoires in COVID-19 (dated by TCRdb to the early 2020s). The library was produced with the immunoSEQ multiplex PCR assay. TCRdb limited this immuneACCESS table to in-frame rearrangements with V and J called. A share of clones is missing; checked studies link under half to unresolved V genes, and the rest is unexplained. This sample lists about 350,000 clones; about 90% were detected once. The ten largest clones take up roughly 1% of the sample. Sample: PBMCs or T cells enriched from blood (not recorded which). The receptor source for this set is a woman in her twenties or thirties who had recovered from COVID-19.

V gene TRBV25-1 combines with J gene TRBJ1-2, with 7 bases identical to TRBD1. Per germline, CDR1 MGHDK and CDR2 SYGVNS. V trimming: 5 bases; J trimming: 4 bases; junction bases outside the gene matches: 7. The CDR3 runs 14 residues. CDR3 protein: CASSREGAGYGYTF. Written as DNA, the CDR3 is TGTGCCAGCAGTCGAGAGGGGGCGGGCTATGGCTACACCTTC.

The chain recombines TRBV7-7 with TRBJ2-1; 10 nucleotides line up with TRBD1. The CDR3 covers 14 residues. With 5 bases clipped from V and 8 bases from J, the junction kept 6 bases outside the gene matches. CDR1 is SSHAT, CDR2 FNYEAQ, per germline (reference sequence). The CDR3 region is CASSQGQGSDEQFF. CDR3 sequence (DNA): TGTGCCAGCAGCCAGGGACAGGGGTCGGATGAGCAGTTCTTC.

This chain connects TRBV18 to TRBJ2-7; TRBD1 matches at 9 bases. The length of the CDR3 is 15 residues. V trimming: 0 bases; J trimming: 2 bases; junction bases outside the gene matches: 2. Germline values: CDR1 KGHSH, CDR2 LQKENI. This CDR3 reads CASSPPGTGPYEQYF. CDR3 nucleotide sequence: TGTGCCAGCTCACCACCCGGGACAGGGCCCTACGAGCAGTACTTC.

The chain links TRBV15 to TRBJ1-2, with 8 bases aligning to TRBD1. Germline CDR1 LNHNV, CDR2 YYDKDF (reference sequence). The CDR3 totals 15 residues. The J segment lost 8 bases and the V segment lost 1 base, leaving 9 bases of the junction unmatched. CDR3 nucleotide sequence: TGTGCCACCAGCAGAGCCGGAACAGGGGGAAGCGGCTACACCTTC. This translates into CATSRAGTGGSGYTF.

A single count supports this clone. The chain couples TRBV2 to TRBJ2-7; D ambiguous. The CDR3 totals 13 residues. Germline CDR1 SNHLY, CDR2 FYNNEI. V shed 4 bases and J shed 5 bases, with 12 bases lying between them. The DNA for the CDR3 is TGTGCCAGCAGTGTCGGAGAAGGAGACGAGCAGTACTTC. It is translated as CASSVGEGDEQYF.

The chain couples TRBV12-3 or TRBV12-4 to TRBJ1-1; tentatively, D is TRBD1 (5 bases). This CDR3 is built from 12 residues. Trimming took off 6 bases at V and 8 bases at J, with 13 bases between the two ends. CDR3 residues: CASSPTGAEAFF. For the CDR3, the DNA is TGTGCCAGCAGCCCTACAGGCGCGGAAGCTTTCTTT.